Included here is one T cell receptor (beta chain) sequence, with context. The entry originates in a study of blood T cell repertoires in COVID-19. About the research overall: Nucleic acid was either cDNA or gDNA, and it came from T cells, B-cell-depleted T cells, or PBMCs.

Data came from immunoSEQ multiplex PCR; TCRdb stores just in-frame clones and leaves some out. The sample consists of 150,000 to 200,000 clones, approximately 86% of them appearing once. The receptor was derived from a man aged 45-60 years with active or convalescent COVID-19. The sequenced material came from peripheral blood.

CDR3 sequence (DNA): TGTGCCAGCAGCTTAGGAGGGGGCGGAAACACCATATATTTT. Translated: CASSLGGGGNTIYF. The chain combines TRBV5-6 with TRBJ1-3; 7 bases align to TRBD1. V shed 2 bases, J shed 4 bases, and the junction held 3 bases outside the gene matches. The CDR3 length is 14 residues. The germline V gene has CDR1 SGHDT and CDR2 YYEEEE.